These 10 T cell receptor beta chains share one sample of origin, sequenced in a study of blood T cells in healthy people across ages. PCR was performed a second time for about 7 to 12 cycles using a sample-barcoded 5' primer and a J-beta primer mix. TCRdb ran MiXCR on the 5' RACE reads and lists one entry per CDR3 protein. The repertoire holds over a million distinct CDR3 sequences, 42% seen once, with over 3.5% in the top ten. Sequenced material: blood. These receptors all come from a young woman in good health.

The V and J genes are TRBV29-1 and TRBJ1-2; no firm D call. The V end was cut by 2 bases, the J end by 2 bases, with 9 bases between. Looked up from germline, CDR1 is SQVTM and CDR2 is ANQGSEA. CDR3 size: 13 residues. CDR3 protein: CSVEKGGNYGYTF. In DNA form, the CDR3 reads TGCAGCGTTGAAAAGGGAGGGAACTATGGCTACACCTTC.

This clonotype was seen a few times. The chain joins TRBV6-5 to TRBJ2-7; 7 positions match TRBD1. This CDR3 is 15 amino acids long. Unmatched junction bases numbered 5, after V lost 0 bases and J lost 3 bases. Looked up from germline, CDR1 is MNHEY and CDR2 is SVGAGI. The CDR3 is CASSYSYRGDYEQYF. Written as DNA, the CDR3 is TGTGCCAGCAGTTACTCCTACAGGGGAGACTACGAGCAGTACTTC.

The V gene is TRBV28, the J gene TRBJ1-5; D is uncertain. CDR3 length: 13 amino acids. V was clipped by 5 bases and J by 5 bases, with 10 bases between them. CDR1 and CDR2 (germline): MDHEN, SYDVKM. In DNA form, the CDR3 reads TGTGCCAGCAGTGTATTTTTGGATCAGCCCCAGCATTTT. The encoded protein is CASSVFLDQPQHF.

The chain employs TRBV5-1 and TRBJ2-5, with 7 positions matching TRBD1. CDR3 length: 14 residues. Trimming took 5 bases from V and 1 from J; bases not matched to a gene: 5. CDR1 SGHRS and CDR2 YFSETQ come from the germline V gene. The CDR3 region is CASRLRDSQETQYF. CDR3 sequence (DNA): TGCGCCAGCAGACTCCGGGACAGCCAAGAGACCCAGTACTTC.

The chain is built from TRBV12-3 or TRBV12-4 and TRBJ1-2; the match to TRBD1 covers 9 bases. V lost 2 bases and J lost 3; bases outside the gene matches: 19. The CDR3 has 20 amino acids. CDR3 region: CASSLYARGGTGNKHYGYTF. DNA for the CDR3: TGTGCCAGCAGTTTATATGCCAGAGGTGGGACAGGGAACAAACACTATGGCTACACCTTC.

The chain recombines TRBV25-1 with TRBJ1-2; D is undetermined. V was shortened by 4 bases and J by 7 bases, with 10 bases between the two germline ends. This CDR3 has 12 residues. Germline V gene lookup returns CDR1 MGHDK and CDR2 SYGVNS. In DNA, the CDR3 is TGTGCCAGCAGTGGGCCCGTCTTTGGCTACACCTTC. Amino acid sequence: CASSGPVFGYTF.

This clonotype turned up a few times. The J gene is TRBJ2-2, the V gene TRBV10-3; unclear D gene. The V gene lost 4 bases and the J gene lost 2 bases, with 5 bases spanning the gap. CDR3 size: 13 residues. Germline V gene lookup returns CDR1 ENHRY and CDR2 SYGVKD. This CDR3 reads CAISADNTGELFF. CDR3 nucleotide sequence: TGTGCCATCAGTGCCGATAACACCGGGGAGCTGTTTTTT.

This clonotype was seen more than once but under ten times. The gene calls are TRBV7-9 and TRBJ2-4; 8 nucleotides line up with TRBD1. J gave up 8 bases and V 5 bases, and 5 bases lay outside the gene matches. Germline lookup yields CDR1 SEHNR and CDR2 FQNEAQ (reference sequence). CDR3 length: 13 residues. Here the CDR3 DNA reads TGTGCCAGCAGCCATGACAGGGGAGACATTCAGTACTTC. The encoded protein is CASSHDRGDIQYF.

This chain joins TRBV5-6 and TRBJ1-1; TRBD1 matches at 8 bases. Germline V lookup: CDR1 SGHDT, CDR2 YYEEEE. The J segment lost 4 bases and the V segment lost 3 bases, leaving 8 bases of the junction unmatched. The CDR3 consists of 15 residues. The DNA of the CDR3 is TGTGCCAGCAGCTCTCAGGGGGCGCCGATCACTGAAGCTTTCTTT. Translation gives CASSSQGAPITEAFF.

The V gene is TRBV12-3 or TRBV12-4, the J gene TRBJ2-1; D gene uncertain. The germline V and J ends were trimmed by 6 bases and 6 bases, with 6 bases remaining between them. This CDR3 region has 11 residues. Here the CDR3 DNA reads TGTGCCAGCAGGGGTTTCAATGAGCAGTTCTTC. This sequence encodes CASRGFNEQFF.